These T cell receptor beta chains were read from a single sample in a study of patients and donors after allogeneic stem cell transplantation. TCRdb independently ran MiXCR on the RT-PCR reads; one entry per CDR3 protein. The data contain about 150,000 distinct CDR3 sequences, 24% of them seen just once; the ten biggest clones take up about 25%. The sequencing input was blood, either unsorted or a sorted T cell fraction (not recorded which). These TCRs come from a human donor who was either an allogeneic HSCT recipient or a stem cell or donor lymphocyte infusion donor (not recorded which). It is not recorded whose cells these are; they may come from a transplant donor. Both conserved end residues are part of each CDR3. D genes are given only for firm matches.

>TRBJ1-1|TRBV4-1|.
CASSQGIGMNTEAFF
>TRBJ1-2|TRBV20-1|.
CSAPVVGHLPWDYGYTF
>TRBJ2-3|TRBV7-3|TRBD2
CASSLTSGSGDTQYF
>TRBJ2-5|TRBV6-6|.
CASSYAVFQETQYF
>TRBJ2-1|TRBV13|.
CASSLGFYNEQFF
>TRBJ2-1|TRBV30|.
CAWANRVGDYNEQFF
>TRBJ2-1|TRBV27|TRBD2
CASSSGLSYNEQFF
>TRBJ1-2|TRBV30|.
CAWTVFGTVSISYTF
>TRBJ2-1|TRBV6-5|.
CASSDAGGRSSYNEQFF
>TRBJ1-4|TRBV12-3/TRBV12-4|.
CASSKTGINEKLFF
>TRBJ1-5|TRBV15|TRBD1
CATSRDSTTGGNQPQHF
>TRBJ1-1|TRBV7-9|.
CASSLVSGVGSEAFF